The clone carrying this T cell receptor beta chain appeared many times. The antigen remains unidentified. The sample originates from a study of T-cell reconstitution after alpha-beta-depleted transplantation in children. Study-wide results and limits: TCRbeta diversity was high at day 60 in some patients (a result of surviving recipient T cells and thymic progenitors). The main origin of T-cell counts and diversity one year after transplant was newly produced T cells. Reportedly, only several hundred clones from non-depleted graft cells drove alpha-beta T-cell counts at about two months.

It was with unique molecular identifiers that the TCRbeta library was prepared. One entry per CDR3 protein, called by TCRdb with MiXCR from the PCR reads. The sample holds about 460,000 distinct CDR3 sequences, about 10% seen once. The germline V gene has CDR1 MNHEY and CDR2 SMNVEV (reference sequence). The CDR3 sequence is 15 residues long. J was trimmed by 3 bases and V by 2 bases; bases with no gene match: 2. Sequences were derived from PBMCs, sampled before TCRalphabeta/CD19-depleted stem cell transplant. The sequence was obtained from a child aged 2 to 15 with inherited bone marrow failure, due to receive a stem cell transplant. The rearrangement uses TRBV27 and TRBJ2-1; 9 bases are shared with TRBD2. The CDR3 protein is CASSLGGRGYNEQFF. In DNA, the CDR3 is TGTGCCAGCAGTTTAGGCGGGAGGGGCTACAATGAGCAGTTCTTC.